Listed here is a single T cell receptor (beta chain). Antigen: not known. This record comes from a study of siplizumab effects on memory and regulatory T cells. The study, taken as a whole, reports: A small minority of alloreactive clones were mapped to unstimulated subsets. Proliferating Tregs from siplizumab cultures lacked functional confirmation of suppression. Alloreactive sequences traceable to unstimulated CD4+ memory cells were significantly reduced by siplizumab.

Assays captured roughly 110,000 TCR templates per sample. This table comes from immunoSEQ multiplex PCR, and its TCRdb copy is limited to in-frame clones, with some not included. Here the sample spans some 100,000 clones, over 90% being singletons. The receptor comes from a human donor in good health. Sequencing input: non-Treg CD4+ T cells sorted from blood.

The CDR3 region is CATSRGSQQETQYF. The CDR3 DNA reads as TGTGCCACCAGCAGAGGCAGCCAACAAGAGACCCAGTACTTC. The chain couples TRBV15 to TRBJ2-5, with no clear D. V was pared by 1 base and J by 2 bases, with 8 bases between. This CDR3 contains 14 residues. CDR1 is LNHNV, CDR2 YYDKDF, per germline (reference sequence).